This TCR beta chain was found in a study of CD8 T cells in Susac syndrome. CDR3 length: 16 residues. Losses at the gene ends were 5 bases for V and 0 bases for J; bases not matched to a gene: 7. A single count supports this clonotype. The RNA, roughly 0.45 to 1 ug, was put through reverse transcription using random hexamers. It was immunoSEQ multiplex PCR that amplified TCR beta CDR3 across 54 Vbeta and 13 Jbeta. TCRdb reprocessed the immunoSEQ multiplex PCR reads via MiXCR and lists one record per CDR3 protein. The sample shows 75,000 to 95,000 distinct CDR3 sequences, 90% to 97% of them seen only once. Negative isolation yielded the CD8+ and CD4+ T cells, while FACS enriched the TEMRA cells.

The receptor comes from a human donor with Susac syndrome. The sample comprised CD8+ T cells from PBMCs. This sequence joins TRBV23-1 and TRBJ1-1; 9 bases line up with TRBD1. TRBV23-1 is marked as an open reading frame, function uncertain. CDR3 sequence: CASSTDRGHMNTEAFF. The CDR3 coding sequence is TGCGCCAGCAGTACGGACAGGGGTCACATGAACACTGAAGCTTTCTTT.